The clone carrying this TCR beta chain was recorded at least ten times. Germline V CDR1 and CDR2: MDHEN, SYDVKM. CDR3 size: 14 residues. V lost 5 bases to trimming and J lost 2 bases; unmatched junction nucleotides: 3. This sample stems from a study of human T cells and chemical hapten exposure. Time point indicated: patch test 1, 2 weeks after DPC sensitization. Regarding treatment: therapeutic diphenylcyclopropenone sensitization with weekly scalp DPC. TCRdb used MiXCR to reprocess the RACE reads, holding one entry per CDR3 protein. The sample has around 150,000 distinct CDR3 sequences; 14% are singletons.

This material consisted of whole blood, taken in connection with sensitization to the hapten diphenylcyclopropenone (DPC). The rearrangement links TRBV28 to TRBJ1-5; 7 bases agree with TRBD1. This sequence originates from a woman aged 30 to 39 with alopecia areata. Some clones in this sample may be carry-over from other donors' samples. The CDR3 sequence: CASSPGQGNQPQHF. The DNA of the CDR3 is TGTGCCAGCAGTCCCGGACAGGGCAATCAGCCCCAGCATTTT.